What follows are 5 T cell receptor beta chains derived from one specimen sequenced in a study of blood T cell repertoires in COVID-19. Clones were read by immunoSEQ multiplex PCR, and TCRdb kept only the in-frame ones, dropping some. The sample has about 330,000 clones; more than 85% are singletons. Input material: PBMCs or T cells enriched from blood (not recorded which). These receptors all stem from a woman aged 25 to 39 who had recovered from COVID-19.

V is TRBV29-1 and J is TRBJ2-7; TRBD1 agrees at 8 bases. V was clipped by 7 bases and J by 0 bases; unmatched bases: 5. This CDR3 has 13 amino acids. The germline CDR1 and CDR2 sequences are SQVTM and ANQGSEA. The CDR3 DNA sequence: TGCAGCGCCCGACAGGGGAGCTCCTACGAGCAGTACTTC. This translates into CSARQGSSYEQYF.

DNA for the CDR3: TGTGCCAGCAGCGTAGAAGCGGCGAACACCGGGGAGCTGTTTTTT. Amino acid sequence: CASSVEAANTGELFF. The chain is built from TRBV9 and TRBJ2-2; the D gene is possibly TRBD2 (5 bases). Germline V gene lookup returns CDR1 SGDLS and CDR2 YYNGEE. This CDR3 spans 15 amino acids. Trimming took off 0 bases at V and 0 bases at J, with 6 bases between the two ends.

The chain employs TRBV28 and TRBJ2-7; D possibly corresponds to TRBD2 (6 bases). Germline V CDR1 and CDR2: MDHEN, SYDVKM. With 6 bases removed from V and 0 bases from J, the gap between germline ends came to 15 bases. The CDR3 has 15 residues. CDR3 region: CASSVRDLSSYEQYF. CDR3 bases: TGTGCCAGCAGCGTCCGGGACTTGAGCTCCTACGAGCAGTACTTC.

The chain combines TRBV7-9 with TRBJ1-1, with D maybe TRBD1 (5 bases). CDR3 length: 15 amino acids. V was shortened by 5 bases and J by 1 base, with 14 bases between the two germline ends. Germline values: CDR1 SEHNR, CDR2 FQNEAQ (reference sequence). CDR3 protein: CASSPPSGANTEAFF. DNA for the CDR3: TGTGCCAGCAGCCCCCCAAGCGGGGCGAACACTGAAGCTTTCTTT.

The rearrangement links TRBV28 to TRBJ1-1; TRBD1 is a possible D gene (5 bases). Germline CDR1 is MDHEN and CDR2 is SYDVKM. This CDR3 spans 12 amino acids. V was trimmed by 6 bases and J by 6 bases, leaving 11 bases between them. The CDR3 sequence: CASSTTGPEAFF. The CDR3 DNA reads TGTGCCAGCAGCACTACAGGTCCTGAAGCTTTCTTT.